The clone carrying this TCR beta chain has a count of ten or more. The CDR3 runs to 14 residues. From germline, CDR1 is SGDLS and CDR2 YYNGEE. V lost 4 bases and J 3 bases, leaving 14 bases between the germline ends. This record comes from a study of regulatory T cells in long-lasting Graves disease. Building the TCR beta libraries relied on iRepertoire HTBI primers, and CDR3 regions underwent Arm-PCR. Under the authors' procedure: The samples yielded roughly 60 TRBV and around 15 TRBJ segments. MiXCR, applied by TCRdb to the multiplex PCR reads, yields one record per CDR3 protein. TCRdb, not the authors, supplied the V and J calls. The table includes about 400,000 distinct CDR3 sequences, roughly a sixth detected once. The time point denotes: newly diagnosed GD, antithyroid drugs for less than 3 months. Making the TCR library involved RNA that had been extracted from PBMCs.

The V call is TRBV9, the J call TRBJ2-7; D gene ambiguous. The sample in question was peripheral blood mononuclear cells (PBMCs), obtained at new diagnosis, from a patient treated with antithyroid drugs. The clonotype comes from a female donor with Graves disease. As DNA, the CDR3 is TGTGCCAGCAGCCCGACCCCAGAAGGCTACGAGCAGTACTTC. Translation: CASSPTPEGYEQYF.